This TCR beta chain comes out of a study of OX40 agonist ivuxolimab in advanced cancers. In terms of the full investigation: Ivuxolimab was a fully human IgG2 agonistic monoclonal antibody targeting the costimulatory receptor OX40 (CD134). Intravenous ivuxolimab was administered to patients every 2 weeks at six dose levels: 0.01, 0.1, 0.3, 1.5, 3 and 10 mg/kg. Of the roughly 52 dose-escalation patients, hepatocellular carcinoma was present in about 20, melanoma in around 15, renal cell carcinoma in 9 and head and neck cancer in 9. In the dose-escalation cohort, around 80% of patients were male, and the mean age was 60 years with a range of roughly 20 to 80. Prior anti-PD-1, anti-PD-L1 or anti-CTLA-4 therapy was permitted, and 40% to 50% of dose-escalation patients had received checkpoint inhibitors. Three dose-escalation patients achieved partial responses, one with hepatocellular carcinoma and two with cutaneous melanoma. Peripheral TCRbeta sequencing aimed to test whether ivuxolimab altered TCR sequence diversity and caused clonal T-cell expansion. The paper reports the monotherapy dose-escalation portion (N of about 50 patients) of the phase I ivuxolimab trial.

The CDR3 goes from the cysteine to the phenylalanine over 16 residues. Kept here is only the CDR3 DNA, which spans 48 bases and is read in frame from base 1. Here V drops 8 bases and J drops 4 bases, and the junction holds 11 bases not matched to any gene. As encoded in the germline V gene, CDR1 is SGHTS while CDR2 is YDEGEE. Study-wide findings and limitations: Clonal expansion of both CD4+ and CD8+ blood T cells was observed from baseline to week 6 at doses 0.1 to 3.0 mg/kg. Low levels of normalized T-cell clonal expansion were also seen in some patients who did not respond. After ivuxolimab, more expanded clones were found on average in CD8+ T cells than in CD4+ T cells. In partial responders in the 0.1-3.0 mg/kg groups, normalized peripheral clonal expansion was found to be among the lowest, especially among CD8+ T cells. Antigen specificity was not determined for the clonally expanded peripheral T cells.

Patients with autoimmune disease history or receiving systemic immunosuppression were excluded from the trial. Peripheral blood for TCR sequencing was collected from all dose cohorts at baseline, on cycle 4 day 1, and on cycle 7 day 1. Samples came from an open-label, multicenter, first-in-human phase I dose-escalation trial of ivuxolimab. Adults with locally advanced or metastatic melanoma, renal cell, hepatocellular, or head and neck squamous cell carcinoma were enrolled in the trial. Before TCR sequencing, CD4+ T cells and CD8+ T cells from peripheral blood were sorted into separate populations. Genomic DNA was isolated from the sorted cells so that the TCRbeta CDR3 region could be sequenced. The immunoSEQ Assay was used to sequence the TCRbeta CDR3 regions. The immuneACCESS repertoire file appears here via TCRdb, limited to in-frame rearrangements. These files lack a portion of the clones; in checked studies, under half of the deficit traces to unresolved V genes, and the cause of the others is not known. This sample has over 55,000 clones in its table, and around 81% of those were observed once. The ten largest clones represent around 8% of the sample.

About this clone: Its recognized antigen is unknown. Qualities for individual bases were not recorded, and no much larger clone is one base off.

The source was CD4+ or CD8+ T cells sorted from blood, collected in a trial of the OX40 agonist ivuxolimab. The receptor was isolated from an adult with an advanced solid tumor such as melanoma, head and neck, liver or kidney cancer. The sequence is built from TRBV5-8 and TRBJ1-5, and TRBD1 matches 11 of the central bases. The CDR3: CASRLGQGVSNQPQHF. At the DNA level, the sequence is TGTGCCAGTCGCCTGGGACAGGGGGTCTCTAATCAGCCCCAGCATTTT.